The subject of this entry is one T cell receptor beta chain. This record comes from a study of blood T cell repertoires in COVID-19. Study overall: Collection of acute and convalescent COVID-19 samples took place in the United States, Italy and Spain. T cells, B-cell-depleted T cells, or PBMCs provided the cDNA or gDNA that served as material.

Germline CDR1 and CDR2: SGHRS and YFSETQ. The trim removed 3 bases at V and 2 bases at J, leaving 7 bases unmatched. The CDR3 totals 16 residues. How the authors handled the data: Researchers report that nucleated cell counts were estimated from reference gene primer amplification. Using immunoSEQ multiplex PCR, the repertoire was profiled, and TCRdb retains in-frame clones only, with some absent. V and J calls and clone size are as listed in that table; D and trimming were resolved from the DNA. This table holds roughly 100,000 clones, about 88% found once. This rearrangement joins TRBV5-1 to TRBJ2-3; 9 positions agree with TRBD1. The receptor was derived from a woman over 75 with acute or convalescent COVID-19. Sequencing used peripheral blood. The CDR3 sequence is CASSSGQGLITDTQYF. DNA of the CDR3: TGCGCCAGCAGCTCGGGACAGGGCTTAATCACAGATACGCAGTATTTT.